This TCR beta chain was sequenced in a study of multiple sclerosis patients with progressive multifocal leukoencephalopathy. Notes on the study in general: Lower normalized Shannon entropy suggested reduced TRB diversity in most PML patients.

The assay was immunoSEQ multiplex PCR, and TCRdb's table has in-frame clones only and misses some. The sample has approximately 29,000 clones; approximately 85% are singletons. Germline V lookup: CDR1 MNHEY, CDR2 SVGAGI. The CDR3 extends over 13 amino acids. Trimming took off 3 bases at V and 3 bases at J, with 6 bases between the two ends. Time point denoted: time of PML onset. Note on this clone: Its antigen is still unknown.

The chain employs TRBV6-5 and TRBJ2-1; D ambiguous. The sequence derives from a woman under 40 with progressive multifocal leukoencephalopathy. The sequencing used PBMCs, collected from a patient treated with natalizumab. As DNA, the CDR3 is TGTGCCAGCAGTTATCAGCGCTACAATGAGCAGTTCTTC. Translated, it gives CASSYQRYNEQFF.